A selection of T cell receptor beta chains follows, all from one sample in a study of T cells expressing NK-cell markers. TCRdb re-called the 5' RACE reads; every CDR3 protein appears as one record, without DNA. The table gives some 150,000 distinct CDR3 sequences; the top ten clones make up more than 35% of it. Sequencing input: blood T cells: a sorted CD56 or NKG2C T cell subset, CD4+ or CD8+ T cells, or bulk PBMC T cells (not recorded which). Receptors originate from a woman aged 50 to 65 in good health. Both conserved end residues are part of each CDR3.

j_gene: TRBJ1-4; v_gene: TRBV19; CDR3aa: CASTFGTSEKLFF
j_gene: TRBJ2-3; v_gene: TRBV20-1; CDR3aa: CSAKQVPPDTQYF
j_gene: TRBJ2-7; v_gene: TRBV4-1; CDR3aa: CASSPTVFSSYEQYF
j_gene: TRBJ2-1; v_gene: TRBV27; CDR3aa: CASGQSSYNEQFF
j_gene: TRBJ2-2; v_gene: TRBV12-5; CDR3aa: CASGLVLSGELFF
j_gene: TRBJ2-1; v_gene: TRBV28; CDR3aa: CASIPTGDSPEQFF
j_gene: TRBJ2-7; v_gene: TRBV9; CDR3aa: CASSVGTSGEYEQYF
j_gene: TRBJ2-5; v_gene: TRBV12-3/TRBV12-4; CDR3aa: CASSLEVAETQYF
j_gene: TRBJ2-2; v_gene: TRBV19; CDR3aa: CASSETSGWNTGELFF
j_gene: TRBJ2-1; v_gene: TRBV12-3/TRBV12-4; CDR3aa: CASSLGTSGREDEQFF
j_gene: TRBJ1-5; v_gene: TRBV6-5; CDR3aa: CASSYSGDSNQPQHF
j_gene: TRBJ2-7; v_gene: TRBV11-2; CDR3aa: CASSSIGEVANYEQYF
j_gene: TRBJ2-5; v_gene: TRBV12-3/TRBV12-4; CDR3aa: CASSFRPQETQYF